This section outlines one T cell receptor beta chain sequence together with its context. Sequencing used immunoSEQ multiplex PCR; TCRdb keeps in-frame clones, though not all of them. The top ten clones hold more than 10% of a sample with under 300,000 clones, around 80% of them seen once. The data were taken from a study of control samples from healthy donors and cancer patients. This TCR was sampled from a woman aged 55-69 years with lung cancer. Sequencing was carried out using PBMCs.

The CDR3 nucleotides read TGTGCCAGCAGCGCCGGACGGGGGAGCTCCTACAATGAGCAGTTCTTC. It codes for CASSAGRGSSYNEQFF. The rearrangement links TRBV6-4 to TRBJ2-1, with a possible D match to TRBD2 (6 bases). V lost 6 bases, J lost 0 bases, and 15 bases lay in between. CDR3 length equals 16 residues. Germline lookup yields CDR1 MRHNA and CDR2 SNTAGT.